A selection of T cell receptor beta chains follows, all from one sample in a study of OX40 agonist ivuxolimab in advanced cancers. Clones were sequenced by immunoSEQ multiplex PCR, and TCRdb holds only the in-frame ones, with some missing. The table shows tens of thousands of clones, with about 87% occurring only once. Sequencing was performed on CD4+ or CD8+ T cells sorted from blood, taken in a trial of the OX40 agonist ivuxolimab. The source of these receptors is an adult with an advanced solid tumor such as melanoma, head and neck, liver or kidney cancer. Each CDR3 is given with its conserved first and last residue. Fields, in order: J gene, D gene, V gene, CDR3 DNA, CDR3 protein. D genes are given only for firm matches.

TRBJ1-2 - TRBV7-9 TGTGCCAGCAGCTGGGACCGGCCGGGCACCTTC CASSWDRPGTF
TRBJ2-3 - TRBV30 TGTGCCTGGAGTAGGAGGGTCTACACAGATACGCAGTATTTT CAWSRRVYTDTQYF
TRBJ1-1 TRBD1 TRBV28 TGTGCCAGCAGTCCGAGACAGGGTTTGACTGAAGCTTTCTTT CASSPRQGLTEAFF
TRBJ2-5 - TRBV4-1 TGCGCCAGCAGCCAAGATCTTTGGGCAGGGACAAGAGAGACCCAGTACTTC CASSQDLWAGTRETQYF
TRBJ2-7 TRBD2 TRBV7-9 TGTGCCAGCAGTCATCGGGACTACCAACCCTACGAGCAGTACTTC CASSHRDYQPYEQYF
TRBJ2-5 - TRBV20-1 TGCAGTGCTAGGACCGGAGAGACCCAGTACTTC CSARTGETQYF
TRBJ1-5 TRBD1 TRBV7-9 TGTGCCAGCAGCACAGGGGCACCCAATCAGCCCCAGCATTTT CASSTGAPNQPQHF
TRBJ2-3 TRBD2 TRBV5-1 TGCGCCAGCAGCGGGGGGGACGCGGTGGGCACAGATACGCAGTATTTT CASSGGDAVGTDTQYF
TRBJ2-3 TRBD2 TRBV18 TGTGCCAGCTCACCACCCTCTAGCGGGAGAAGGGATACGCAGTATTTT CASSPPSSGRRDTQYF
TRBJ2-7 - TRBV11-2 TGTGCCAGCAGCCGCGGTTGGGGAGGTCCCTACGAGCAGTACTTC CASSRGWGGPYEQYF
TRBJ1-2 - TRBV6-5 TGTGCCAGCACACACATCGACAGTCTCCATGGCTACACCTTC CASTHIDSLHGYTF
TRBJ1-2 - TRBV6-1 TGTGCCACCCCATCTCCGGGATCTCTTTTATCAGGCTACACCTTC CATPSPGSLLSGYTF
TRBJ2-5 - TRBV6-6 TGTGCCAGCAGTTACAACAGGGAAAACCAAGAGACCCAGTACTTC CASSYNRENQETQYF